This T cell receptor beta chain was recorded in a study of beta chain features in type 1 diabetes (dated by TCRdb to the late 2010s). With respect to the entire study: Patients and healthy donors did not differ in mean age, gender distribution, total cell number or subset yield. A total of roughly 100 million sorted cells were examined across all samples, and the number of cells per subset was strongly correlated with RNA yield. The study compared TCRB repertoires of sorted circulating CD4+ T cell subsets between recently diagnosed type 1 diabetes patients and matched healthy donors. Whereas all 28 donors provided naive and central memory subsets, regulatory and stem cell-like memory subsets were isolated from just 8 patients and roughly 8 healthy donors. Overall study results and their limits: Shorter templates might be favored by PCR, yet because patient and control samples were amplified and corrected together, any such skew would affect both groups equally. Because the HLA sub-analyses included only small numbers of individuals, any influence of HLA type on TCRB rearrangement was left unresolved. Naive, central memory and regulatory TCRB repertoires appeared to be more similar among patients than among healthy donors. Type 1 diabetes patients showed a moderate but significant shortening of TCRB CDR3 length in all four CD4+ subsets. At VDJ recombination sites, patients with type 1 diabetes made fewer insertions and deleted more nucleotides, a pattern implying thymic rearrangement abnormalities. Because cDNA was sequenced instead of genomic DNA, activated cells with high expression could be over-represented, although the groups did not differ in activation or CD3 levels.

Each donor gave one peripheral blood draw, roughly 120 mL on average, collected into heparinised tubes. A BD FACSAria II was used to sort naive, central memory, regulatory and stem cell-like memory CD4+ T cells with a panel that included CD45RO, CCR7, CD25, CD127, CD95 and CD27. All sorted populations exceeded 95% purity. PBMCs were isolated immediately by Lymphoprep density gradient centrifugation and stained directly without culture. To minimize batch effects, samples were stained and sorted in pairs, one healthy donor with one patient per experiment. The entire amount of isolated RNA was reverse transcribed using the High Capacity cDNA Reverse Transcription Kit, so the sequenced TCRB transcripts were expressed ones. Naive, central memory and regulatory T cell samples underwent deep immunoSEQ sequencing, averaging approximately 3.5 million total reads per sample. After sorted cells were lysed in RLT buffer, RNA was extracted with DNase-treated RNeasy Micro or Mini kits, with the choice depending on cell number. Each cell subset was processed separately to prevent cross-contamination, with patient and healthy donor samples processed together. The immunoSEQ multiplex PCR was used to amplify TCRB sequences from cDNA, yielding 87-bp fragments that span the CDR3 region. Sequencing of the amplicons was done on the Illumina HiSeq platform. As for how the authors treated the data: Synthetic template baselines were used to correct PCR bias computationally, reads within Hamming distance 2 were collapsed, and singletons that could not be merged were discarded. Reads were aligned to IMGT to assign V, D and J genes, CDR3 length, and insertions or deletions at six rearrangement sites. Clonotype counts were normalized to sorted cell number within each subset before computing true diversity and Gini coefficients with the tcR R package. The overlap coefficient, calculated on TCRB nucleotide sequences, was used to measure repertoire sharing. Out-of-frame TCRB sequences from naive cells were analyzed as a proxy for the pre-selection repertoire. The immuneACCESS repertoire file appears here via TCRdb, limited to in-frame rearrangements. These files lack a portion of the clones; in checked studies, under half of the deficit traces to unresolved V genes, and the cause of the others is not known. V, J and clone size were drawn from that table, and D and trimming were deduced from the DNA. This sample holds some 150,000 clones; around 9.3% were observed only once. 1.3% of the sample is taken by the ten largest.

This clone was counted a few times. Its recognized antigen is unknown. No quality values exist for individual bases; no much larger clone is one base distant. A distance of 9 bases separates the germline ends of V and J, which lose 0 bases and 2 bases respectively. Reading from cysteine to phenylalanine, the CDR3 counts 15 amino acids. Left in the record is the CDR3 DNA by itself, 45 bases read in frame from the first base. Looking up the germline V gene yields CDR1 KGHSH and CDR2 LQKENI. The sample was naive CD4+ T cells from blood. The cell subset or site label on this specimen signifies: true naive CD4+ T cells. The chain joins TRBV18 to TRBJ2-3; the D segment could be TRBD1, given 5 matching bases. This TCR was sampled from a man younger than 35 in good health. The sequence in DNA is TGTGCCAGCTCACCACCAACAGGATACACAGATACGCAGTATTTT. Translated, this is CASSPPTGYTDTQYF.